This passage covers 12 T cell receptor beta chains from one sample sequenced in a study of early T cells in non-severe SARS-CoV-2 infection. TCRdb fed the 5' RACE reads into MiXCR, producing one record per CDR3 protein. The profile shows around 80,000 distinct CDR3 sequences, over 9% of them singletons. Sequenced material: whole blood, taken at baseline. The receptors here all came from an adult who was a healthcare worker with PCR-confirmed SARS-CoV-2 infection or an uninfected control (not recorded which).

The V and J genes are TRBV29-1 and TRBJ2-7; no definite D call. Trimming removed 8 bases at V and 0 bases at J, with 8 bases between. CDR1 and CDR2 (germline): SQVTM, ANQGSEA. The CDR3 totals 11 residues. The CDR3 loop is CSFKDSYEQYF. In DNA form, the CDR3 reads TGCAGCTTCAAAGACTCCTACGAGCAGTACTTC.

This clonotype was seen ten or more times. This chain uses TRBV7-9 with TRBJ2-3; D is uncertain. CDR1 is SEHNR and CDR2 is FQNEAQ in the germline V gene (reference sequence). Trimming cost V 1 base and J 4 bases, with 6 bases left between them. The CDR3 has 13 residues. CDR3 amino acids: CASSLGQADTQYF. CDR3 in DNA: TGTGCCAGCAGCTTAGGTCAGGCAGATACGCAGTATTTT.

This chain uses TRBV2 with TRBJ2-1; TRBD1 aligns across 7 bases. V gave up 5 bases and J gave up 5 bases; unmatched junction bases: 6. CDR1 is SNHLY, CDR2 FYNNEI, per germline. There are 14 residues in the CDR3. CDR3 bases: TGTGCCAGCAGTAGACAGGGTCCAGACAATGAGCAGTTCTTC. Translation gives CASSRQGPDNEQFF.

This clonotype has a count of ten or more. The CDR3 DNA is TGTGCCAGCAGTTACTCGATACGGATTACCGGGGAGCTGTTTTTT. Its protein product is CASSYSIRITGELFF. This chain uses TRBV6-2 or TRBV6-3 with TRBJ2-2; the D is unclear. Germline V gene lookup returns CDR1 MNHEY and CDR2 SVGEGT. V was clipped by 0 bases and J by 5 bases, with 10 bases between them. The CDR3 extends over 15 amino acids.

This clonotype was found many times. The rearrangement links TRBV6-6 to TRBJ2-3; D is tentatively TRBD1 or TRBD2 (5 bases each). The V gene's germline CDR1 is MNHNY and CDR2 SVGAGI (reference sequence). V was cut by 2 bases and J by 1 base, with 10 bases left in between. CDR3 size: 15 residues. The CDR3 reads CASSYGGWGTDTQYF. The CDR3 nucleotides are TGTGCCAGCAGTTACGGGGGATGGGGCACAGATACGCAGTATTTT.

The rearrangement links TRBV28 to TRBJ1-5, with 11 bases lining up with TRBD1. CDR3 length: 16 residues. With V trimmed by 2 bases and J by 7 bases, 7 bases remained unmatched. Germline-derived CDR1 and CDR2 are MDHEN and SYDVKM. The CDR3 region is CASSLTIGTGGQPQHF. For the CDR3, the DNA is TGTGCCAGCAGTTTAACTATTGGGACAGGGGGGCAGCCCCAGCATTTT.

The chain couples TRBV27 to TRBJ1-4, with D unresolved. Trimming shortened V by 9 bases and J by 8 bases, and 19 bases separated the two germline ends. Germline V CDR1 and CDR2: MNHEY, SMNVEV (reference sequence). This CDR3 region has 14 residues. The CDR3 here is CASKRSWVEEKLFF. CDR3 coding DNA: TGTGCCAGTAAAAGATCATGGGTGGAGGAAAAACTGTTTTTT.

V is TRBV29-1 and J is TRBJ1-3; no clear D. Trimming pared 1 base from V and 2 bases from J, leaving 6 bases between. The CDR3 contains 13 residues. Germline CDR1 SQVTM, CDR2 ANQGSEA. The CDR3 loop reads CSVEGATGNTIYF. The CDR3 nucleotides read TGCAGCGTTGAAGGGGCAACTGGAAACACCATATATTTT.

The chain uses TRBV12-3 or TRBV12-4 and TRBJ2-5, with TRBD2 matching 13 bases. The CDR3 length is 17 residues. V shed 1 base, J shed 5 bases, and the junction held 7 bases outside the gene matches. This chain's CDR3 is CASSLEGLAGRWETQYF. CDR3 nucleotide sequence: TGTGCCAGCAGTTTAGAGGGACTAGCGGGGCGCTGGGAGACCCAGTACTTC.

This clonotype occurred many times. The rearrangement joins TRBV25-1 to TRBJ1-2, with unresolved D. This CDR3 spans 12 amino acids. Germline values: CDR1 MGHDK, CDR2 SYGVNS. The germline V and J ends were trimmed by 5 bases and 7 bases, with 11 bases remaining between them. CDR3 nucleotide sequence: TGTGCCAGCAGTCCCACCAAAGGTGGCTACACCTTC. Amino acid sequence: CASSPTKGGYTF.

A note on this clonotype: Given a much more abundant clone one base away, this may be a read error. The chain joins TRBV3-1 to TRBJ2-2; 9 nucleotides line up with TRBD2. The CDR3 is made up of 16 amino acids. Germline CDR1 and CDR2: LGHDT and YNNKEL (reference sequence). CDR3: CVSSNGLARPTGELFF. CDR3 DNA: TGTGTCAGCAGCAACGGACTAGCGCGGCCCACCGGGGAGCTGTTTTTT.

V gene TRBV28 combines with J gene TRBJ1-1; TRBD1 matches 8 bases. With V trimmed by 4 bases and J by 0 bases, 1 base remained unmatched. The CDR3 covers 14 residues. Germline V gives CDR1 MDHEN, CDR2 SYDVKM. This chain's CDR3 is CASSSGGMNTEAFF. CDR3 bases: TGTGCCAGCAGTTCAGGGGGCATGAACACTGAAGCTTTCTTT.